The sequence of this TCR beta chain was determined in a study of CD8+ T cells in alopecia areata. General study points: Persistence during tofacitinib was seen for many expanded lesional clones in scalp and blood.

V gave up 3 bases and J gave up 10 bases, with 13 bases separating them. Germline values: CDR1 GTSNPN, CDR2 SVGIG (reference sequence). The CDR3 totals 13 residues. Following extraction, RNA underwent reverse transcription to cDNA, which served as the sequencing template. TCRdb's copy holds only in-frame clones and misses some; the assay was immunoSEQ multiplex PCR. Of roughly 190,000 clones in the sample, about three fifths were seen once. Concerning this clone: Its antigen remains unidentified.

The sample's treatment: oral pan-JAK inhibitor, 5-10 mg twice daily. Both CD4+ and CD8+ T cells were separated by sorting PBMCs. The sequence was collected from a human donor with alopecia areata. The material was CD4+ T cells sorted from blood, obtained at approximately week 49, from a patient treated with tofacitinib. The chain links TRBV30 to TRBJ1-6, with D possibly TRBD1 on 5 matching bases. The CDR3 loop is CAWSGTPASPLHF. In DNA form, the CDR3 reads TGTGCCTGGAGCGGGACCCCGGCATCACCCCTCCACTTT.